The 27 T cell receptor beta chains listed next were all sequenced from one sample in a study of patients and donors after allogeneic stem cell transplantation. TCRdb re-called the RT-PCR reads with MiXCR, one entry per CDR3 protein. The sample shows around 31,000 distinct CDR3 sequences, almost 7% of them seen only once. Sample: blood, either unsorted or a sorted T cell fraction (not recorded which). The source of these receptors is a human donor who was either an allogeneic HSCT recipient or a stem cell or donor lymphocyte infusion donor (not recorded which). It is not recorded whose cells these are; they may come from a transplant donor.

At least ten counts were recorded for this clonotype. The chain carries TRBV18 and TRBJ1-5; D may be TRBD1 (5 bases). The germline CDR1 and CDR2 sequences are KGHSH and LQKENI. The CDR3 runs 15 residues. Trimming shortened V by 2 bases and J by 6 bases, and 14 bases separated the two germline ends. This CDR3 is CASSPNAGMGQPQHF. CDR3 DNA: TGTGCCAGCTCACCAAATGCAGGGATGGGTCAGCCCCAGCATTTT.

This chain joins TRBV9 and TRBJ2-7; D is perhaps TRBD2 (5 bases). This CDR3 is built from 14 residues. CDR1 and CDR2 (germline): SGDLS, YYNGEE. V gave up 0 bases and J gave up 0 bases, with 7 bases separating them. The DNA of the CDR3 is TGTGCCAGCAGCGTAGTTGACTACTCCTACGAGCAGTACTTC. Protein: CASSVVDYSYEQYF.

This clonotype has at least ten counts. This sequence joins TRBV5-1 and TRBJ2-5; D is unclear. CDR3 length equals 14 residues. Trimming pared 2 bases from V and 1 base from J, leaving 9 bases between. Germline V gene sequence: CDR1 SGHRS, CDR2 YFSETQ. CDR3 sequence: CASSLRSTQETQYF. Written as DNA, the CDR3 is TGCGCCAGCAGCTTACGGAGTACCCAAGAGACCCAGTACTTC.

The V and J genes are TRBV7-3 and TRBJ2-3; 10 nucleotides match TRBD2. The CDR3 is 16 amino acids. After removal of 4 bases from V and 2 bases from J, the junction contained 6 bases not matched to a gene. Germline CDR1 and CDR2: SGHTA and FQGTGA. The CDR3 reads CASSSPAGGFTDTQYF. The CDR3 DNA is TGTGCCAGCAGCTCCCCAGCGGGAGGGTTCACAGATACGCAGTATTTT.

This clonotype was recorded at least ten times. V gene TRBV6-5 combines with J gene TRBJ1-6, with D maybe TRBD1 (5 bases). This CDR3 has 14 amino acids. Germline V gene lookup returns CDR1 MNHEY and CDR2 SVGAGI. V lost 2 bases and J 10 bases, leaving 12 bases between the germline ends. The CDR3 is CASSYAGLVSPLHF. Written as DNA, the CDR3 is TGTGCCAGCAGTTACGCAGGGCTGGTGTCACCCCTCCACTTT.

Comments on this clonotype: This sequence may be a read error, since a much larger clone differs from it by one base. This chain links TRBV11-3 with TRBJ1-2; weak D call: TRBD1 (6 bases). CDR3 length: 11 amino acids. Germline values: CDR1 SGHNT, CDR2 YENEEA. CDR3 nucleotides: TGTGCCAGCAGCTTCAGGGGCATCTTAAGCTTC. Protein sequence: CASSFRGILSF.

This clonotype came up many times. A read error is likely here: a far larger clone is one base away. V usage is TRBV6-1 and J usage is TRBJ1-1, with a weak D call TRBD1 (6 bases). Between the trimmed V and J ends, which lost 5 bases and 1 base, there was a span of 8 bases. Germline V gene sequence: CDR1 MNHNS, CDR2 SASEGT. This CDR3 is 13 amino acids long. CDR3 protein: CASSPRGNTEAFF. Written as DNA, the CDR3 is TGTGCCAGCAGTCCCAGGGGGAACACTGAAGCTTTCTTT.

This clonotype was observed a handful of times. V and J are TRBV24-1 and TRBJ2-3; the D gene is possibly TRBD1 (6 bases). Germline assignment: CDR1 KGHDR and CDR2 SFDVKD. Trimming left V 3 bases short and J 3 bases short, with 15 bases between. This CDR3 comprises 16 residues. CDR3 sequence (DNA): TGTGCCACCAGTGATCCTCACAGGGATGGGACAGATACGCAGTATTTT. It codes for CATSDPHRDGTDTQYF.

This clonotype is judged medium-sized. This chain joins TRBV27 and TRBJ2-5; 12 positions agree with TRBD2. The CDR3 sequence is 16 residues long. Germline values: CDR1 MNHEY, CDR2 SMNVEV (reference sequence). V shed 6 bases, J shed 4 bases, and the junction held 9 bases outside the gene matches. This CDR3 is CASSHLAGGGAETQYF. DNA of the CDR3: TGTGCCAGCAGCCACCTAGCGGGAGGGGGGGCAGAGACCCAGTACTTC.

This clonotype was recorded at least ten times. This chain joins TRBV6-5 and TRBJ2-1; the match to TRBD2 covers 8 bases. This CDR3 spans 15 amino acids. Unmatched junction bases numbered 5, after V lost 2 bases and J lost 5 bases. The V gene's germline CDR1 is MNHEY and CDR2 SVGAGI. CDR3 coding DNA: TGTGCCAGCAGTTACGACGGGAGGGCCCACAATGAGCAGTTCTTC. Translation: CASSYDGRAHNEQFF.

This clonotype was counted many times. The J gene is TRBJ1-2, the V gene TRBV6-6, with D unresolved. This CDR3 contains 13 residues. V lost 2 bases and J 8 bases, leaving 12 bases between the germline ends. Germline loops: CDR1 MNHNY, CDR2 SVGAGI (reference sequence). As DNA, the CDR3 is TGTGCCAGCAGTTACGCGGACGGAAGAGGCTACACCTTC. Residues: CASSYADGRGYTF.

This clonotype was found many times. The DNA for the CDR3 is TGTGCCAGCAGAAAAGGGGGTACTGAAGCTTTCTTT. Its translation is CASRKGGTEAFF. The chain employs TRBV28 and TRBJ1-1; TRBD1 might be the D (6 bases). The CDR3 loop spans 12 amino acids. CDR1 MDHEN and CDR2 SYDVKM come from the germline V gene. Between the trimmed V and J ends, which lost 6 bases and 5 bases, there was a span of 10 bases. The full variable domain, completed using reference TRBV28 and TRBJ1-1, is DVKVTQSSRYLVKRTGEKVFLECVQDMDHENMFWYRQDPGLGLRLIYFSYDVKMKEKGDIPEGYSVSREKKERFSLILESASTNQTSMYLCASRKGGTEAFFGQGTRLTVV.

This clonotype was recorded many times. The gene calls are TRBV7-9 and TRBJ2-5, with TRBD2 as a possible D gene (5 bases). Per germline, CDR1 SEHNR and CDR2 FQNEAQ (reference sequence). This CDR3 spans 15 amino acids. V gave up 1 base and J gave up 5 bases, with 14 bases separating them. The CDR3 spells CASSLVLGRRETQYF. In DNA form, the CDR3 reads TGTGCCAGCAGCTTAGTACTAGGACGGCGGGAGACCCAGTACTTC.

This clonotype was seen a handful of times. CDR3 sequence: CATSDGQTQETQYF. In nucleotides, the CDR3 is TGTGCCACCAGTGATGGACAAACACAAGAGACCCAGTACTTC. The J gene is TRBJ2-5, the V gene TRBV24-1, with a tentative D call TRBD1 (5 bases). Germline-derived CDR1 and CDR2 are KGHDR and SFDVKD. The CDR3 is made up of 14 amino acids. V was shortened by 3 bases and J by 2 bases, with 9 bases between the two germline ends.

This clonotype was detected ten times or more. The chain combines TRBV20-1 with TRBJ2-7; 13 nucleotides line up with TRBD2. The CDR3 is 15 residues long. Germline-derived CDR1 and CDR2 are DFQATT and SNEGSKA (reference sequence). The ends lost 4 bases at V and 9 bases at J; junction bases unmatched: 12. CDR3 DNA sequence: TGCAGTGCTATGGCCCCGGGACTAGCGGGGAGGGGGCAGTACTTC. It encodes CSAMAPGLAGRGQYF.

This clonotype has just a few counts. The V and J genes are TRBV7-9 and TRBJ1-2; no clear D gene. The CDR3 covers 12 residues. Germline CDR1 SEHNR, CDR2 FQNEAQ (reference sequence). The V gene lost 2 bases and the J gene lost 8 bases, with 9 bases spanning the gap. CDR3 nucleotide sequence: TGTGCCAGCAGCTTACTGGGGAACGGCTACACCTTC. Encoded protein: CASSLLGNGYTF.

The rearrangement links TRBV3-1 to TRBJ2-2; D might be TRBD2 (6 bases). This CDR3 region has 12 residues. In germline, CDR1 is LGHDT, CDR2 YNNKEL (reference sequence). V shed 7 bases and J shed 5 bases, with 8 bases lying between them. CDR3 sequence: CASTRGTGELFF. DNA for the CDR3: TGTGCCAGCACCCGGGGGACCGGGGAGCTGTTTTTT.

This clonotype has ten or more counts. This chain uses TRBV3-1 with TRBJ2-1; D call uncertain. Trimming removed 1 base from V and 0 bases from J, with 10 bases in between. CDR3 length equals 16 residues. Germline loops: CDR1 LGHDT, CDR2 YNNKEL (reference sequence). In DNA, the CDR3 is TGTGCCAGCAGCCAAGCGGGTCCGAGCTCCTACAATGAGCAGTTCTTC. Its protein is CASSQAGPSSYNEQFF.

This clonotype was detected ten times or more. The chain combines TRBV5-1 with TRBJ2-2; 8 bases map to TRBD2. V shed 4 bases, J shed 7 bases, and the junction held 6 bases outside the gene matches. The CDR3 sequence is 14 residues long. CDR1 and CDR2 (germline): SGHRS, YFSETQ. CDR3 nucleotide sequence: TGCGCCAGCAGCGTGGGACTAGGTGGCGGGGAGCTGTTTTTT. The encoded protein is CASSVGLGGGELFF.

This clonotype was counted many times. The CDR3 here is CASSGGGANEKLFF. DNA of the CDR3: TGTGCCAGCTCAGGGGGAGGTGCTAATGAAAAACTGTTTTTT. The chain joins TRBV18 to TRBJ1-4, with TRBD1 as a possible D gene (5 bases). The CDR3 totals 14 residues. Trimming removed 5 bases from V and 3 bases from J, with 10 bases in between. Germline V gene lookup returns CDR1 KGHSH and CDR2 LQKENI.

The sample holds many counts of this clonotype. The gene calls are TRBV6-9 and TRBJ2-1; the D gene could be TRBD1 or TRBD2 (5 bases each). CDR1 is MNHGY, CDR2 SVAAGI, per germline. This CDR3 contains 16 residues. V was trimmed by 2 bases and J by 0 bases, leaving 11 bases between them. The CDR3 region has the DNA TGTGCCAGCAGTTATGGGGGTGTTAGCTCCTACAATGAGCAGTTCTTC. It encodes CASSYGGVSSYNEQFF.

A few counts support this clonotype. The chain is built from TRBV7-9 and TRBJ2-1, with 11 bases identical to TRBD2. CDR3 length equals 17 residues. Losses at the gene ends were 1 base for V and 0 bases for J; bases not matched to a gene: 2. CDR1 and CDR2 from the germline V gene are SEHNR and FQNEAQ (reference sequence). The CDR3: CASSLGGLAVSYNEQFF. In nucleotides, the CDR3 is TGTGCCAGCAGCTTAGGGGGACTAGCGGTCTCCTACAATGAGCAGTTCTTC.

To note about this clonotype: Since the CDR3 does not end with the conserved phenylalanine or tryptophan, this likely comes from a read error. The J gene is TRBJ2-2, the V gene TRBV12-3 or TRBV12-4, with TRBD1 identical over 8 bases. With V trimmed by 3 bases and J by 5 bases, 5 bases remained unmatched. This CDR3 spans 15 amino acids. CDR3: CASSLGTGGTGELFL. As DNA, the CDR3 is TGTGCCAGCAGTTTGGGAACAGGGGGAACCGGGGAGCTGTTTTTG.

This clonotype was observed many times. The chain is built from TRBV24-1 and TRBJ2-1; 9 bases align to TRBD1. Germline CDR1 reads KGHDR; CDR2 reads SFDVKD. CDR3 length equals 16 residues. The V gene end was trimmed by 3 bases and the J gene end by 3 bases; junction bases not matched to a gene: 5. The CDR3 DNA sequence: TGTGCCACCAGTGATCCCGGGACAGGGAACTACAATGAGCAGTTCTTC. Protein sequence: CATSDPGTGNYNEQFF.

This clonotype has just a few counts. The rearrangement links TRBV2 to TRBJ2-5; a possible D gene is TRBD1 (6 bases). This CDR3 contains 14 residues. In germline, CDR1 is SNHLY, CDR2 FYNNEI. With 7 bases removed from V and 2 bases from J, the gap between germline ends came to 14 bases. The CDR3 protein is CASKAGAGQETQYF. The CDR3 coding sequence is TGTGCCAGCAAAGCAGGGGCAGGGCAAGAGACCCAGTACTTC.

The chain carries TRBV24-1 and TRBJ2-7; the match to TRBD2 covers 11 bases. The CDR3 spans 13 residues. Germline trimming cut 7 bases from V and 5 bases from J; bases unmatched to any gene: 3. Germline loops: CDR1 KGHDR, CDR2 SFDVKD. The CDR3 nucleotides read TGTGCCACCAGCTTGACTAGCGGGAACGAGCAGTACTTC. It encodes CATSLTSGNEQYF.

This clonotype was seen at least ten times. This sequence joins TRBV2 and TRBJ2-1, with 7 nucleotides matching TRBD1. V was pared by 6 bases and J by 9 bases, with 5 bases of the junction left unmatched. The CDR3 extends over 12 amino acids. Germline CDR1 is SNHLY and CDR2 is FYNNEI. In nucleotides, the CDR3 is TGTGCCAGCAGCGGAAACAGGGGTGAGCAGTTCTTC. Amino acids: CASSGNRGEQFF.